The rows below give T cell receptor beta chains drawn from one sample of a study of regulatory T cells in long-lasting Graves disease. A single record per CDR3 protein comes from TCRdb applying MiXCR to the multiplex PCR reads. This sample has roughly 430,000 distinct CDR3 sequences; 21% occur once, and the top ten carry roughly an eighth. This specimen consisted of peripheral blood mononuclear cells (PBMCs), obtained when the disease was refractory, from a patient treated with antithyroid drugs. Receptors were obtained from a female donor with Graves disease. Each CDR3 is given with its conserved first and last residue. A D gene is named only where the DNA matches it firmly. Size values are once, few and many counts, or a class for expanded clones, and some rows have none.

>TRBJ2-7|-|TRBV28|few
TGTGCCAGCAGTTTATCAGGGACGGGGGGCGACGAGCAGTACTTC
CASSLSGTGGDEQYF
>TRBJ1-1|-|TRBV29-1|many
TGCAGCGACGCTGGTCCAGCGAACACTGAAGCTTTCTTT
CSDAGPANTEAFF
>TRBJ2-7|-|TRBV19|few
TGTGCCAGTAGTATTGGCCCCTGGGACTCCGTGGAGCAGTACTTC
CASSIGPWDSVEQYF
>TRBJ1-5|-|TRBV5-8|many
TGTGCCAGCAGCTTGAGGCGGCTGGGGGGCTCCAATCAGCCCCAGCATTTT
CASSLRRLGGSNQPQHF
>TRBJ1-1|-|TRBV27|-
TGTGCCAGCAGTTCTGGGTTGAGCACTGAAGCTTTCTTT
CASSSGLSTEAFF
>TRBJ1-5|-|TRBV7-9|few
TGTGCCAGCACTGTCGACGGGCAGCCCCAGCATTTT
CASTVDGQPQHF
>TRBJ2-2|TRBD1|TRBV7-6|-
TGTGCCAGCAGCTTAGCGTTGGGACAGGGCGTTAGCGGGGAGCTGTTTTTT
CASSLALGQGVSGELFF
>TRBJ2-7|-|TRBV7-9|-
TGTGCCAGCAGCTTAGCTCGAGGGATCCAAGCCTACGAGCAGTACTTC
CASSLARGIQAYEQYF
>TRBJ2-1|TRBD2|TRBV7-3|-
TGTGCCAGCAGCTTAACTGGGACTAGCGGGTCGGGGCAGTTCTTC
CASSLTGTSGSGQFF
>TRBJ1-6|TRBD1|TRBV4-1|-
TGCGCCAGCAGCCGGGAGGGACAGGGTGGAGGTTCACCCCTCCACTTT
CASSREGQGGGSPLHF
>TRBJ2-7|-|TRBV28|many
TGTGCCAGCAAGGAGGGGATGGAAGAGCAGTACTTC
CASKEGMEEQYF
>TRBJ2-1|TRBD2|TRBV2|-
TGTGCCAGCAGGTCCACACTCCTAGCGGATGAGCAGTTCTTC
CASRSTLLADEQFF
>TRBJ2-7|-|TRBV20-1|many
TGCAGTGCTAGAGGAGGGGGGAGGAGGAACGAGCAGTACTTC
CSARGGGRRNEQYF
>TRBJ2-1|TRBD1|TRBV12-3/TRBV12-4|-
TGTGCCAGCAGTAACGGACAGGTTTATTACAATGAGCAGTTCTTC
CASSNGQVYYNEQFF